These 3 T cell receptor beta chains were sequenced from one sample in a study of neoadjuvant anti-PD-1 for oral cavity cancer. Repertoires were generated with immunoSEQ multiplex PCR, while TCRdb's copy carries only in-frame clones and drops some. The data hold 6,000 to 8,000 clones, with around 50% observed a single time. Sequences were derived from tumor tissue, sampled before nivolumab (anti-PD-1) treatment. Every receptor here comes from a person between 35 and 79 years old with oral cavity squamous cell carcinoma.

Only a few counts were recorded for this clone. The gene calls are TRBV10-3 and TRBJ2-5; D is ambiguous. The germline gives CDR1 ENHRY, CDR2 SYGVKD. CDR3 length: 15 amino acids. Between the trimmed V and J ends, which lost 2 bases and 5 bases, there was a span of 15 bases. CDR3 DNA sequence: TGTGCCATCAGTGAGACCCAGCGCGGTTACGAGACCCAGTACTTC. Translating it yields CAISETQRGYETQYF.

V is TRBV4-2 and J is TRBJ2-2; D might be TRBD1 or TRBD2, each matching 5 bases. The CDR3 consists of 16 residues. CDR1 is LGHNA, CDR2 YNFKEQ, per germline. V gave up 5 bases and J gave up 2 bases, with 15 bases separating them. The chain's CDR3 is CASSSPLRGNTGELFF. The CDR3 DNA is TGTGCCAGCAGCTCGCCTCTCCGGGGCAACACCGGGGAGCTGTTTTTT.

The chain has TRBV7-2 and TRBJ1-4, with D possibly TRBD1 on 5 matching bases. Trimming shortened V by 5 bases and J by 8 bases, and 12 bases separated the two germline ends. This CDR3 has 13 amino acids. Germline V CDR1 and CDR2: SGHTA, FQGNSA. Written as DNA, the CDR3 is TGTGCCAGCAGCGGGGGGAGGTGGGAAAAACTGTTTTTT. Its protein is CASSGGRWEKLFF.